A single sample gave rise to the 7 T cell receptor beta chains below, sequenced in a study of Graves' ophthalmopathy and Graves' hyperthyroidism. The TCR beta CDR3 regions underwent amplification from RNA transcripts. Amplification began with first-round RT-PCR using HTBI primers, then second-round multiplex PCR was performed. TCRdb passed the multiplex PCR reads through MiXCR, listing each CDR3 protein once. The sample holds hundreds of thousands of distinct CDR3 sequences, about two fifths seen once. Sequencing was done on a sample of peripheral blood. These receptors were taken from an adult man with Graves' ophthalmopathy.

V is TRBV7-2 and J is TRBJ2-5; D unresolved. Germline values: CDR1 SGHTA, CDR2 FQGNSA. The V and J ends lost 1 base and 4 bases respectively, with 16 bases between them. The CDR3 is made up of 16 amino acids. The CDR3 DNA sequence: TGTGCCAGCAGCTTAGGAGGCGCCGGTCGGAGAGAGACCCAGTACTTC. Translation: CASSLGGAGRRETQYF. The full variable domain, in which reference TRBV7-2 and TRBJ2-5 provide the parts outside the CDR3, is GAGVSQSPSNKVTEKGKDVELRCDPISGHTALYWYRQSLGQGLEFLIYFQGNSAPDKSGLPSDRFSAERTGGSVSTLTIQRTQQEDSAVYLCASSLGGAGRRETQYFGPGTRLLVL.

This clonotype was picked up a small number of times. The chain recombines TRBV27 with TRBJ2-7; TRBD1 aligns across 7 bases. The junction had 6 bases not matched to a gene; V was cut back by 4 bases and J by 3 bases. The CDR3 sequence is 14 residues long. Germline lookup yields CDR1 MNHEY and CDR2 SMNVEV (reference sequence). The CDR3 sequence: CASSYRGRHYEQYF. CDR3 sequence (DNA): TGTGCCAGCAGTTACAGGGGACGCCACTACGAGCAGTACTTC.

This chain links TRBV5-6 with TRBJ1-3; D is uncertain. CDR3 length: 17 amino acids. V lost 4 bases and J 3 bases, leaving 20 bases between the germline ends. Germline CDR1 reads SGHDT; CDR2 reads YYEEEE. Here the CDR3 reads CASSRPMDRVIGNTIYF. The CDR3 DNA is TGTGCCAGCAGCCGACCTATGGACCGAGTAATTGGAAACACCATATATTTT.

The rearrangement uses TRBV19 and TRBJ1-1; TRBD1 is a possible D gene (5 bases). CDR3 length: 17 residues. CDR1 and CDR2 (germline): LNHDA, SQIVND (reference sequence). V lost 4 bases to trimming and J lost 1 base, with 19 bases between them. The CDR3 here is CASSRGGRLGENTEAFF. The CDR3 bases are TGTGCCAGTAGTAGGGGGGGGAGGTTGGGGGAGAACACTGAAGCTTTCTTT. The full variable domain, its missing parts supplied by reference TRBV19 and TRBJ1-1, is DGGITQSPKYLFRKEGQNVTLSCEQNLNHDAMYWYRQDPGQGLRLIYYSQIVNDFQKGDIAEGYSVSREKKESFPLTVTSAQKNPTAFYLCASSRGGRLGENTEAFFGQGTRLTVV.

This clonotype has a count of ten or more. The chain employs TRBV6-6 and TRBJ2-7; D remains ambiguous. This CDR3 has 14 amino acids. V gave up 5 bases and J gave up 3 bases, with 14 bases separating them. Germline CDR1 and CDR2: MNHNY and SVGAGI (reference sequence). The DNA for the CDR3 is TGTGCCAGCAGTCCCGGAGATGCGCGCTACGAGCAGTACTTC. This translates into CASSPGDARYEQYF.

The table lists this clonotype with a count of one. V and J are TRBV2 and TRBJ2-5; 8 nucleotides agree with TRBD1. Germline trimming cut 6 bases from V and 4 bases from J; bases unmatched to any gene: 7. CDR1 SNHLY and CDR2 FYNNEI come from the germline V gene. The CDR3 has 14 amino acids. CDR3 bases: TGTGCCAGCAGAGACAGGGGAGGAGCAGAGACCCAGTACTTC. Its translation: CASRDRGGAETQYF.

Ten or more counts support this clonotype. The rearrangement links TRBV15 to TRBJ1-5; D call uncertain. Trimming shortened V by 4 bases and J by 5 bases, and 12 bases separated the two germline ends. This CDR3 has 14 residues. Germline V gives CDR1 LNHNV, CDR2 YYDKDF (reference sequence). The CDR3 spells CATSMGPPDQPQHF. DNA for the CDR3: TGTGCCACCAGCATGGGCCCTCCGGATCAGCCCCAGCATTTT.